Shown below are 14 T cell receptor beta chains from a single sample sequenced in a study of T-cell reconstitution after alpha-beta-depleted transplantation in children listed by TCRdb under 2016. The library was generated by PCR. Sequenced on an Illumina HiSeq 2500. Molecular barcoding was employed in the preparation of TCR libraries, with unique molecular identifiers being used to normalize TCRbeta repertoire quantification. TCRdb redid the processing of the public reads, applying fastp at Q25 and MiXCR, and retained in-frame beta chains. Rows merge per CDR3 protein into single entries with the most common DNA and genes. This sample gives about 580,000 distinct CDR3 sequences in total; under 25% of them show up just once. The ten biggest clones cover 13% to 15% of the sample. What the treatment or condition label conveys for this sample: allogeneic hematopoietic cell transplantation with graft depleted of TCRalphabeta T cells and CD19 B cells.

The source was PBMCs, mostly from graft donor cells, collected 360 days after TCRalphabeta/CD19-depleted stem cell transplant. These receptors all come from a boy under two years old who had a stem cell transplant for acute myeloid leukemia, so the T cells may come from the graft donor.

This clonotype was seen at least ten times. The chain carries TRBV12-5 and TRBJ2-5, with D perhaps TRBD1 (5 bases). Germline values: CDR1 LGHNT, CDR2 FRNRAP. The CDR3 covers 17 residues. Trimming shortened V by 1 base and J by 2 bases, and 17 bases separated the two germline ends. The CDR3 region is CASGLGLLTELQETQYF. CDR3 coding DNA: TGTGCTAGTGGTTTGGGACTTTTGACAGAGTTACAAGAGACCCAGTACTTC.

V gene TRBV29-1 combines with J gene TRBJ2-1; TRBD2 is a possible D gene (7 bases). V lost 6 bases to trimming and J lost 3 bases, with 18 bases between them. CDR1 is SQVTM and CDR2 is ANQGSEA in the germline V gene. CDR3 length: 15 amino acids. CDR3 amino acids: CSVRLGGLNYNEQFF. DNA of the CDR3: TGCAGCGTCCGCTTGGGGGGGCTTAACTACAATGAGCAGTTCTTC.

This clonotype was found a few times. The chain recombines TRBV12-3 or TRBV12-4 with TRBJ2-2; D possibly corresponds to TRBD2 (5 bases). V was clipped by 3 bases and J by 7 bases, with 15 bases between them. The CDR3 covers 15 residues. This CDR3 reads CASSFTGSEGGELFF. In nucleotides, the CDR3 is TGTGCCAGCAGTTTCACGGGGAGTGAGGGCGGGGAGCTGTTTTTT.

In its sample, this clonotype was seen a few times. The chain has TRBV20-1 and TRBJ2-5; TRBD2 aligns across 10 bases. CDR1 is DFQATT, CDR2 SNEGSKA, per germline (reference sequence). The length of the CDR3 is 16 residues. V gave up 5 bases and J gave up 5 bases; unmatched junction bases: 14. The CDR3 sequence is CSARRPLAGFGETQYF. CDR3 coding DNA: TGCAGTGCTCGTAGGCCACTAGCGGGGTTCGGGGAGACCCAGTACTTC.

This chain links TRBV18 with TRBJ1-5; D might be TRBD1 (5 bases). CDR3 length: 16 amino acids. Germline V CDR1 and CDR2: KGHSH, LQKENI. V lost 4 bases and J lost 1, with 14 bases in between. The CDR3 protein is CASSQDQGRSNQPQHF. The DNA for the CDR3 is TGTGCCAGCTCACAGGATCAGGGTCGGAGCAATCAGCCCCAGCATTTT. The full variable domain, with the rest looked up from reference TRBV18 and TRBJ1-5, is NAGVMQNPRHLVRRRGQEARLRCSPMKGHSHVYWYRQLPEEGLKFMVYLQKENIIDESGMPKERFSAEFPKEGPSILRIQQVVRGDSAAYFCASSQDQGRSNQPQHFGDGTRLSIL.

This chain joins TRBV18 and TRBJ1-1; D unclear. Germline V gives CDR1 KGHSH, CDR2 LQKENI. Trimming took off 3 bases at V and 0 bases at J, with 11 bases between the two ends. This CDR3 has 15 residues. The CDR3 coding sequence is TGTGCCAGCTCACCCCAAAAATCCATGAACACTGAAGCTTTCTTT. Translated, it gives CASSPQKSMNTEAFF. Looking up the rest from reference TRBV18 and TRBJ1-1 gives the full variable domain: NAGVMQNPRHLVRRRGQEARLRCSPMKGHSHVYWYRQLPEEGLKFMVYLQKENIIDESGMPKERFSAEFPKEGPSILRIQQVVRGDSAAYFCASSPQKSMNTEAFFGQGTRLTVV.

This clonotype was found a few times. CDR3 nucleotides: TGTGCCAGCAGTTACTCGACCTTACGGGGGGCGTACAATGAGCAGTTCTTC. As protein: CASSYSTLRGAYNEQFF. The chain links TRBV6-5 to TRBJ2-1, with D maybe TRBD2 (7 bases). Germline V CDR1 and CDR2: MNHEY, SVGAGI. The CDR3 length is 17 residues. The V end lost 0 bases, the J end lost 4 bases, and 16 bases lay between the germline ends.

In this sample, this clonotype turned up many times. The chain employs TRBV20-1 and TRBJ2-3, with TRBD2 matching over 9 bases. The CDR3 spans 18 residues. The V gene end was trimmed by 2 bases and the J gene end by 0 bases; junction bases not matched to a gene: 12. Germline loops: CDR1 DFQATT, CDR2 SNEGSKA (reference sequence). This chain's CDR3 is CSARKGVAGEASTDTQYF. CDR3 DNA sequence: TGCAGTGCTAGAAAGGGGGTAGCGGGGGAGGCTAGCACAGATACGCAGTATTTT.

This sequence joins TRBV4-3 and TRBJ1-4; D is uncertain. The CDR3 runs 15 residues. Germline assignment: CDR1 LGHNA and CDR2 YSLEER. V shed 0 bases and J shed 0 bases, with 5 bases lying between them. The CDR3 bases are TGCGCCAGCAGCCAAGAAGGTGCAACTAATGAAAAACTGTTTTTT. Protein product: CASSQEGATNEKLFF.

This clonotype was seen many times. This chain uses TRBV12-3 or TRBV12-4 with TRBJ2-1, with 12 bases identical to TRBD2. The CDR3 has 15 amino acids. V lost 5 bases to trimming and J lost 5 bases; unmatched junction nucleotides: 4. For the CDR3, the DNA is TGTGCCAGCAGTCGAGGACTAGCGGGAAACAATGAGCAGTTCTTC. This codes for CASSRGLAGNNEQFF.

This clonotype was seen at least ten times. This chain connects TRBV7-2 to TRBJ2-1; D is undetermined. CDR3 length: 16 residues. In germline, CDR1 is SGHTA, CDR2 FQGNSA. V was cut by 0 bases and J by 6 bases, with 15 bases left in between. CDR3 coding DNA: TGTGCCAGCAGCTTAGCGATCAATCTAGGCCCCAATGAGCAGTTCTTC. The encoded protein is CASSLAINLGPNEQFF.

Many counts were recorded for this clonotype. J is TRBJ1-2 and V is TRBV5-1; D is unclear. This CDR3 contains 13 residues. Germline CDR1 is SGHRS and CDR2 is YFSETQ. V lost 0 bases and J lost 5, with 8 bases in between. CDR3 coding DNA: TGCGCCAGCAGCTTGGATGATAAGTATGGCTACACCTTC. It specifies CASSLDDKYGYTF. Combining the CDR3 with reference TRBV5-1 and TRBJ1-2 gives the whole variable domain KAGVTQTPRYLIKTRGQQVTLSCSPISGHRSVSWYQQTPGQGLQFLFEYFSETQRNKGNFPGRFSGRQFSNSRSEMNVSTLELGDSALYLCASSLDDKYGYTFGSGTRLTVV.

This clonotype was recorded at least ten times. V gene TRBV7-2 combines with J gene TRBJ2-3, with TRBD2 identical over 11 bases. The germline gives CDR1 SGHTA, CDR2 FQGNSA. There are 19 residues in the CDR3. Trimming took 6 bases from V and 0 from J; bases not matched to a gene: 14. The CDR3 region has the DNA TGTGCCAGCAGTCCTCGCCGTCTAGCGGGGGGCCCTAGCACAGATACGCAGTATTTT. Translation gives CASSPRRLAGGPSTDTQYF.

In DNA, the CDR3 is TGCAGCGTTGACCGTAGCGGGGGGGCCGGGGAGCTGTTTTTT. It codes for CSVDRSGGAGELFF. The V gene is TRBV29-1, the J gene TRBJ2-2; 11 nucleotides align to TRBD2. The germline V gene has CDR1 SQVTM and CDR2 ANQGSEA. CDR3 length: 14 residues. V trimming: 3 bases; J trimming: 6 bases; junction bases outside the gene matches: 3.